A selection of T cell receptor beta chains follows, all from one sample in a study of low-dose radiotherapy and immunotherapy resistance in tumors. MiXCR, run by TCRdb on the reads, gives a single entry per CDR3 protein. This table holds 64,000 or so distinct CDR3 sequences, around 31% found once. Specimen: PBMCs, collected before treatment. These receptors came from a female donor with ovarian cancer. Each CDR3 is given with its conserved first and last residue. The D gene is left open where the match is weak. The listing skips clone size in some rows; elsewhere it reads once, few, many or a size class.

v_gene	d_gene	j_gene	abundance	CDR3aa	CDR3nt
TRBV9	TRBD2	TRBJ2-2	once	CASSVAPSGRATGGELFF	TGTGCCAGCAGCGTAGCTCCCAGCGGGAGGGCCACGGGTGGGGAGCTGTTTTTT
TRBV4-2	NA	TRBJ1-4	many	CASSQGEGPNEKLFF	TGTGCCAGCAGCCAGGGGGAGGGTCCTAATGAAAAACTGTTTTTT
TRBV18	NA	TRBJ2-7	NA	CASSYLGDEQYF	TGTGCCAGCTCATATCTCGGTGACGAGCAGTACTTC
TRBV9	TRBD1	TRBJ1-1	many	CASSVASGQGRVDTEAFF	TGTGCCAGCAGCGTGGCCTCGGGACAGGGGCGTGTTGACACTGAAGCTTTCTTT
TRBV6-2/TRBV6-3	NA	TRBJ2-7	many	CASSYPSYEQYF	TGTGCCAGCAGTTACCCTTCCTACGAGCAGTACTTC
TRBV19	NA	TRBJ1-5	many	CASSIVENQPQHF	TGTGCCAGTAGTATAGTCGAAAATCAGCCCCAGCATTTT
TRBV29-1	TRBD1	TRBJ1-5	many	CSVRQGGEPQHF	TGCAGCGTGAGACAGGGGGGGGAGCCCCAGCATTTT
TRBV9	TRBD2	TRBJ2-1	many	CASSVDPSGRVSYNEQFF	TGTGCCAGCAGCGTAGATCCTAGCGGGAGAGTCTCCTACAATGAGCAGTTCTTC
TRBV20-1	NA	TRBJ2-7	many	CSARDLLSGEQYF	TGCAGTGCTAGAGACCTTCTGTCGGGGGAGCAGTACTTC
TRBV5-5	TRBD2	TRBJ2-1	many	CASSPVSGTSGYNEQFF	TGTGCCAGCAGCCCCGTGTCGGGGACTAGCGGTTACAATGAGCAGTTCTTC
TRBV6-1	NA	TRBJ2-3	many	CASSAWGAATDTQYF	TGTGCCAGCAGTGCTTGGGGGGCTGCCACAGATACGCAGTATTTT
TRBV4-3	NA	TRBJ1-1	many	CASSQQERVNTEAFF	TGCGCCAGCAGCCAACAAGAGCGGGTGAACACTGAAGCTTTCTTT
TRBV12-3/TRBV12-4	TRBD2	TRBJ2-1	many	CASSLDGVGGTSGKIEQFF	TGTGCCAGCAGTTTAGATGGGGTGGGCGGGACTAGCGGGAAGATTGAGCAGTTCTTC
TRBV5-1	TRBD1	TRBJ2-2	many	CASSARGQATNTGELFF	TGCGCCAGCAGCGCCCGGGGACAGGCTACGAACACCGGGGAGCTGTTTTTT
TRBV5-4	NA	TRBJ2-1	NA	CRYNEQFF	TGCAGATACAATGAGCAGTTCTTC
TRBV11-1	NA	TRBJ2-1	NA	CASSPLWGPNEQFF	TGTGCCAGCAGCCCTCTTTGGGGGCCCAATGAGCAGTTCTTC
TRBV11-2	TRBD2	TRBJ2-1	NA	CASSLAPASGSYNEQFF	TGTGCCAGCAGCTTAGCCCCGGCTAGCGGGAGCTACAATGAGCAGTTCTTC
TRBV29-1	TRBD2	TRBJ2-3	many	CSAMTSGFTDTQYF	TGCAGCGCCATGACTAGCGGATTCACAGATACGCAGTATTTT
TRBV5-4	TRBD1	TRBJ2-2	NA	CASSLVGQTTGELFF	TGTGCCAGCAGCTTGGTGGGACAGACCACCGGGGAGCTGTTTTTT
TRBV4-1	NA	TRBJ2-5	many	CASSHPVGTEETQYF	TGCGCCAGCAGCCACCCGGTAGGGACCGAAGAGACCCAGTACTTC
TRBV28	NA	TRBJ1-3	many	CASSLAGDSGNTIYF	TGTGCCAGCAGTTTAGCGGGGGACTCTGGAAACACCATATATTTT
TRBV4-2	TRBD2	TRBJ2-1	many	CASSLRTSGSWVEQFF	TGTGCCAGCAGCCTCCGGACTAGCGGGAGCTGGGTTGAGCAGTTCTTC